The 10 T cell receptor beta chains below were found in one sample sequenced in a study of regulatory T cells in long-lasting Graves disease. TCR beta libraries were built with iRepertoire HTBI primers and Arm-PCR of CDR3 regions. From the multiplex PCR reads, TCRdb called clonotypes with MiXCR, one entry per CDR3 protein. In the table there are over 350,000 distinct CDR3 sequences, approximately 15% of which are singletons. Indicated time point: newly diagnosed GD, antithyroid drugs for less than 3 months. Following extraction of RNA from PBMCs, that RNA was used to make the TCR library. This sample was shared with a second study, whose subject was T cells in Graves' hyperthyroidism and ophthalmopathy.

Sequences were derived from peripheral blood mononuclear cells (PBMCs), sampled at new diagnosis, from a patient treated with antithyroid drugs. Source of these receptors: a woman aged 50 to 65 with Graves disease.

In this sample, this clonotype turned up many times. J is TRBJ1-4 and V is TRBV20-1; no definite D call. V dropped 5 bases and J dropped 0 bases, with 7 bases sitting between them. CDR3 length: 13 amino acids. Germline assignment: CDR1 DFQATT and CDR2 SNEGSKA (reference sequence). The CDR3 is CSALAPTNEKLFF. The DNA of the CDR3 is TGCAGTGCTCTTGCCCCAACTAATGAAAAACTGTTTTTT.

This clonotype was counted at least ten times. The gene calls are TRBV29-1 and TRBJ2-1; TRBD2 matches 7 bases. Germline assignment: CDR1 SQVTM and CDR2 ANQGSEA. Unmatched junction bases numbered 6, after V lost 4 bases and J lost 6 bases. The CDR3 is 13 amino acids. CDR3 region: CSVVAGDINEQFF. DNA of the CDR3: TGCAGCGTTGTTGCGGGAGATATCAATGAGCAGTTCTTC.

The CDR3: CASSTRPPGAPQYF. In DNA, the CDR3 is TGTGCCAGCAGCACGCGACCTCCGGGAGCACCCCAGTACTTC. The chain employs TRBV5-6 and TRBJ2-4, with a weak D call TRBD2 (6 bases). The length of the CDR3 is 14 residues. Germline-derived CDR1 and CDR2 are SGHDT and YYEEEE. The ends were cut back, 4 bases at V and 13 bases at J, with 21 bases in the middle.

This clonotype was seen many times. The chain joins TRBV11-2 to TRBJ2-3; D is perhaps TRBD2 (6 bases). Germline V gene data show CDR1 as SGHAT and CDR2 as FQNNGV. This CDR3 comprises 16 residues. V was trimmed by 5 bases and J by 2 bases, leaving 17 bases between them. In DNA form, the CDR3 reads TGTGCCAGCAGCGCATCTATGGCGGGGATCACAGATACGCAGTATTTT. Protein product: CASSASMAGITDTQYF.

This clonotype showed up just once. This chain links TRBV3-1 with TRBJ2-2, with 10 bases matching TRBD1. CDR1 and CDR2 from the germline V gene are LGHDT and YNNKEL (reference sequence). V lost 7 bases and J lost 3; bases outside the gene matches: 5. The CDR3 has 15 amino acids. CDR3 in DNA: TGTGCCAGCACCATGGACAGGGGGTACACCGGGGAGCTGTTTTTT. Translation: CASTMDRGYTGELFF. Using reference TRBV3-1 and TRBJ2-2 for the parts outside the CDR3, the full variable domain is DTAVSQTPKYLVTQMGNDKSIKCEQNLGHDTMYWYKQDSKKFLKIMFSYNNKELIINETVPNRFSPKSPDKAHLNLHINSLELGDSAVYFCASTMDRGYTGELFFGEGSRLTVL.

V and J are TRBV28 and TRBJ2-5; 16 bases are a match to TRBD2. Germline loops: CDR1 MDHEN, CDR2 SYDVKM. V was pared by 3 bases and J by 4 bases, with 17 bases of the junction left unmatched. The CDR3 consists of 21 residues. CDR3 residues: CASSFDFGGLAGGPGRETQYF. The CDR3 DNA follows: TGTGCCAGCAGTTTTGATTTCGGGGGACTAGCGGGAGGGCCAGGCAGAGAGACCCAGTACTTC.

The V gene is TRBV20-1, the J gene TRBJ2-4; tentatively, D is TRBD1 or TRBD2 (6 bases each). Trimming cost V 4 bases and J 8 bases, with 21 bases left between them. This CDR3 spans 15 amino acids. CDR1 is DFQATT and CDR2 is SNEGSKA in the germline V gene (reference sequence). This CDR3 reads CSATSRAGGGDIQYF. The CDR3 region has the DNA TGCAGTGCTACAAGTCGGGCCGGGGGCGGGGACATTCAGTACTTC.

This clonotype was observed a few times. The chain combines TRBV27 with TRBJ1-5; 8 bases map to TRBD1. Germline assignment: CDR1 MNHEY and CDR2 SMNVEV (reference sequence). This CDR3 region has 16 residues. The J segment lost 3 bases and the V segment lost 6 bases, leaving 10 bases of the junction unmatched. Here the CDR3 DNA reads TGTGCCAGCAGCCCTGGGACAGGTAAGGACAATCAGCCCCAGCATTTT. It encodes CASSPGTGKDNQPQHF.

The sample holds a few counts of this clonotype. The CDR3 coding sequence is TGTGCCAGCAGCCCCGAGGCGGGGCAGGTCGGGATCCGCGAAGCTTTCTTT. This sequence encodes CASSPEAGQVGIREAFF. The rearrangement links TRBV9 to TRBJ1-1; a possible D gene is TRBD1 (5 bases). CDR3 length: 17 residues. The ends were cut back, 4 bases at V and 8 bases at J, with 27 bases in the middle. CDR1 is SGDLS and CDR2 is YYNGEE in the germline V gene.

There are many counts of this clonotype. The rearrangement links TRBV6-1 to TRBJ1-6; no definite D call. Trimming took off 8 bases at V and 5 bases at J, with 16 bases between the two ends. CDR3 size: 15 residues. Germline CDR1 MNHNS, CDR2 SASEGT. CDR3 in DNA: TGTGCCAGCGAACCCTCCGCACGGAATAATTCACCCCTCCACTTT. Amino acids: CASEPSARNNSPLHF.